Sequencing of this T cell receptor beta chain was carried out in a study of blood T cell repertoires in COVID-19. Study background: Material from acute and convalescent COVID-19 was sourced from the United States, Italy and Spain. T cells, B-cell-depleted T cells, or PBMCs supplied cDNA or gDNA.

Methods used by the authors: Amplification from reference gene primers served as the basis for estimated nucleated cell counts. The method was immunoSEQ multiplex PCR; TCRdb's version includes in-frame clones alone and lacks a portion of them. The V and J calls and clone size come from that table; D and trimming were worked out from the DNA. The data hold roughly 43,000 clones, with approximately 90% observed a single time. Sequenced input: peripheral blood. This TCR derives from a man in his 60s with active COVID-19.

This chain's CDR3 is CASSSGVNQPQHF. CDR3 bases: TGTGCCAGCAGCTCAGGGGTTAATCAGCCCCAGCATTTT. The chain uses TRBV7-8 and TRBJ1-5, with D tentatively TRBD1 (6 bases). Trimming pared 4 bases from V and 4 bases from J, leaving 8 bases between. This CDR3 is 13 amino acids long. Germline CDR1 SGHVS, CDR2 FQNEAQ.